This TCR beta chain was documented in a study of cytomegalovirus exposure and HLA in healthy donors. Study-level findings and limits: Analysis was performed later, and it showed HLA-associated TCR beta chains to be more clonally expanded than equally common others. Sequencing had likely introduced a cluster of highly shared sequence variants as an artifact.

Per the germline V gene, CDR1 is MNHEY and CDR2 is SMNVEV (reference sequence). The germline V and J ends were trimmed by 6 bases and 0 bases, with 20 bases remaining between them. The CDR3 is made up of 17 amino acids. A note on this clone: Its antigen is still unknown.

This PCR relied on a set of 60 Vbeta primers and 13 Jbeta primers. Produced via immunoSEQ multiplex PCR; TCRdb's table is partial and in-frame only. The sample lists about 98,000 clones, about three fifths occurring once. This clonotype originated in a human donor in good health. The chain is built from TRBV27 and TRBJ1-1, with D possibly matching TRBD1 (5 bases). The sample comprised PBMCs. The CDR3 here is CASRLAGGRGMNTEAFF. In DNA form, the CDR3 reads TGTGCCAGCAGGTTAGCGGGAGGGAGGGGAATGAACACTGAAGCTTTCTTT.